This TCR beta chain was identified in a study of T cells in Graves' hyperthyroidism and ophthalmopathy. The table lists this clonotype with many counts. What it binds is not known. The TCR beta CDR3 regions underwent amplification using RNA transcripts as the source. HTBI primers were used for first-round RT-PCR of the TCR CDR3. TCRdb reprocessed the multiplex PCR reads with MiXCR, giving one entry per CDR3 protein. The sample carries approximately 500,000 distinct CDR3 sequences, approximately 44% recorded once. General study points: Ophthalmopathy, which appeared later, was predicted by the model a median approximately six months before onset.

This CDR3 is built from 12 residues. From germline, CDR1 is PRHDT and CDR2 FYEKMQ (reference sequence). V dropped 4 bases and J dropped 7 bases, with 10 bases sitting between them. This TCR was sampled from a woman in her late teens or twenties with Graves' hyperthyroidism. The chain has TRBV13 and TRBJ1-1; the D is unclear. The sequencing input was peripheral blood or thyroid tissue (not recorded which). In DNA, the CDR3 is TGTGCCAGCAGCTCAAATCAGTTTGAAGCTTTCTTT. It encodes CASSSNQFEAFF.